These 30 T cell receptor beta chains originate from one sample sequenced in a study of T-cell reconstitution after alpha-beta-depleted transplantation in children. Preparation of the TCRbeta library used unique molecular identifiers. TCRdb fed the PCR reads into MiXCR, producing one record per CDR3 protein. Of a few hundred thousand distinct CDR3 sequences listed, 15% to 20% were seen once; the top ten hold over 25%. Sequenced here: PBMCs, mostly from graft donor cells, sampled 360 days after TCRalphabeta/CD19-depleted stem cell transplant. The receptors come from a boy in the first two years of life who had a stem cell transplant for Wiskott-Aldrich syndrome, so the T cells may come from the graft donor.

This clonotype was recorded a few times. At one of its ends the junction is not consistent with the germline gene, which may arise from a read error. The V call is TRBV10-2, the J call TRBJ1-2; TRBD1 might be the D (6 bases). CDR3 length: 12 amino acids. In germline, CDR1 is WSHSY, CDR2 SAAADI. CDR3 sequence (DNA): TGCGCCAGCAGTGAGTCCCCGACAGGCCCGCGCTTC. The encoded protein is CASSESPTGPRF.

The CDR3 coding sequence is TGTGCCATCAGTTGGACAGCCAGCTATGGCTACACCTTC. Translation gives CAISWTASYGYTF. This chain links TRBV10-3 with TRBJ1-2; tentative D call: TRBD1 (6 bases). V was shortened by 5 bases and J by 4 bases, with 11 bases between the two germline ends. The CDR3 covers 13 residues. Looked up from germline, CDR1 is ENHRY and CDR2 is SYGVKD.

This clonotype was recorded at least ten times. The chain uses TRBV5-1 and TRBJ2-7, with TRBD2 matching 9 bases. In germline, CDR1 is SGHRS, CDR2 YFSETQ. V gave up 1 base and J gave up 7 bases; unmatched junction bases: 9. The CDR3 length is 15 residues. The DNA for the CDR3 is TGCGCCAGCAGCTTGAAGGGACTAGCAGGCAGTGAGCAGTACTTC. It encodes CASSLKGLAGSEQYF.

This clonotype was seen a handful of times. The CDR3 DNA follows: TGCGCCGCGTCCAGGGGGGACTACGAGCAGTACTTC. Its translation: CAASRGDYEQYF. The chain combines TRBV10-2 with TRBJ2-7; D possibly corresponds to TRBD1 (7 bases). The CDR3 sequence is 12 residues long. Germline V lookup: CDR1 WSHSY, CDR2 SAAADI. V was cut by 11 bases and J by 3 bases, with 14 bases left in between.

The rearrangement joins TRBV27 to TRBJ2-1; weak D call: TRBD2 (6 bases). Per germline, CDR1 MNHEY and CDR2 SMNVEV (reference sequence). CDR3 length equals 14 residues. Trimming took 7 bases from V and 5 from J, leaving 15 bases between them. CDR3 nucleotides: TGTGCCAGCAAAGGGAATCCGGGAGACAATGAGCAGTTCTTC. Protein product: CASKGNPGDNEQFF.

This clonotype has a handful of counts. This chain's CDR3 is CASSLETGSYNEQFF. CDR3 bases: TGTGCCAGCAGTTTAGAAACTGGATCCTACAATGAGCAGTTCTTC. This chain links TRBV12-3 or TRBV12-4 with TRBJ2-1; no definite D call. The CDR3 extends over 15 amino acids. V dropped 1 base and J dropped 1 base, with 8 bases sitting between them.

In this sample, this clonotype turned up a few times. V is TRBV5-1 and J is TRBJ2-7; D perhaps matches TRBD1 (6 bases). V dropped 5 bases and J dropped 2 bases, with 14 bases sitting between them. This CDR3 spans 14 amino acids. Germline CDR1 and CDR2: SGHRS and YFSETQ. The CDR3 sequence is CASSKGTGPYEQYF. The CDR3 DNA is TGCGCCAGCAGTAAAGGAACAGGGCCCTACGAGCAGTACTTC.

The sample holds many counts of this clonotype. V usage is TRBV5-1 and J usage is TRBJ2-5, with 12 bases that match TRBD1. V lost 9 bases, J lost 5 bases, and 14 bases stayed unmatched. The CDR3 is 16 amino acids. Germline V gene sequence: CDR1 SGHRS, CDR2 YFSETQ. This CDR3 reads CATAITGTGGIETQYF. In nucleotides, the CDR3 is TGCGCCACCGCGATTACTGGGACAGGGGGCATTGAGACCCAGTACTTC.

This clonotype was seen more than once but under ten times. CDR3 bases: TGCAGCGTTCGGGGCGGGACTAGCGGGAGCCTGACGCAGTATTTT. Translated: CSVRGGTSGSLTQYF. The V gene is TRBV29-1, the J gene TRBJ2-3; 14 bases fit TRBD2. CDR1 and CDR2 from the germline V gene are SQVTM and ANQGSEA. The CDR3 extends over 15 amino acids. J lost 9 bases, V lost 5 bases, and 10 bases had no gene match.

The chain is built from TRBV5-5 and TRBJ1-1; 7 nucleotides match TRBD1. CDR3 length: 16 amino acids. Germline lookup yields CDR1 SGHKS and CDR2 YYEKEE (reference sequence). Germline trimming cut 4 bases from V and 4 bases from J; bases unmatched to any gene: 13. CDR3 sequence: CASSAQTGLISTEAFF. The CDR3 DNA sequence: TGTGCCAGCAGCGCCCAGACAGGGTTGATTTCCACTGAAGCTTTCTTT.

The V and J genes are TRBV5-1 and TRBJ2-1; TRBD2 matches 9 bases. Germline lookup yields CDR1 SGHRS and CDR2 YFSETQ. Trimming removed 2 bases from V and 3 bases from J; junction bases left unmatched: 6. This CDR3 contains 16 residues. CDR3 loop: CASSFRGTSFYNEQFF. CDR3 DNA sequence: TGCGCCAGCAGCTTTAGAGGGACTAGCTTCTACAATGAGCAGTTCTTC.

This rearrangement joins TRBV14 to TRBJ2-2, with 7 positions matching TRBD2. The V gene end was trimmed by 6 bases and the J gene end by 5 bases; junction bases not matched to a gene: 6. CDR1 and CDR2 from the germline V gene are SGHDN and FVKESK. The CDR3 totals 14 residues. As DNA, the CDR3 is TGTGCCAGCAGACCCTCGGGGGGAACCGGGGAGCTGTTTTTT. Residues: CASRPSGGTGELFF.

The sample holds a few counts of this clonotype. The V call is TRBV30, the J call TRBJ2-7; D might be TRBD1 (5 bases). This CDR3 has 13 residues. Germline V CDR1 and CDR2: GTSNPN, SVGIG (reference sequence). V lost 0 bases and J 1 base, leaving 7 bases between the germline ends. DNA for the CDR3: TGTGCCTGGAGTGTAGACAGTTCCTACGAGCAGTACTTC. It codes for CAWSVDSSYEQYF.

The CDR3 sequence is CASRGASGIIDEQFF. The CDR3 DNA reads TGCGCCAGCAGAGGCGCTAGCGGGATCATCGATGAGCAGTTCTTC. The J gene is TRBJ2-1, the V gene TRBV5-1; TRBD2 aligns across 9 bases. Germline V gives CDR1 SGHRS, CDR2 YFSETQ. CDR3 size: 15 residues. Trimming cost V 5 bases and J 8 bases; bases outside gene matches: 11.

This clonotype has more than one count but fewer than ten. This sequence joins TRBV2 and TRBJ2-7; D is perhaps TRBD2 (5 bases). V was pared by 7 bases and J by 3 bases, with 13 bases between. The CDR3 loop spans 13 amino acids. Germline loops: CDR1 SNHLY, CDR2 FYNNEI. The CDR3 bases are TGTGCCAGCAAGAGGGTCGCGAACTACGAGCAGTACTTC. The encoded protein is CASKRVANYEQYF. The full variable domain, completed using reference TRBV2 and TRBJ2-7, is EPEVTQTPSHQVTQMGQEVILRCVPISNHLYFYWYRQILGQKVEFLVSFYNNEISEKSEIFDDQFSVERPDGSNFTLKIRSTKLEDSAMYFCASKRVANYEQYFGPGTRLTVT.

For this clonotype: A much larger clone lies a single base off, so this may be a read error. The chain employs TRBV6-1 and TRBJ2-7, with 9 bases fitting TRBD1. The CDR3 runs to 14 residues. Germline V gives CDR1 MNHNS, CDR2 SASEGT. V shed 6 bases, J shed 2 bases, and the junction held 5 bases outside the gene matches. DNA for the CDR3: TGTGCCAGCAGATCCCGGGACAGGGCCTACGAGCAGTACTTC. Protein: CASRSRDRAYEQYF.

J is TRBJ2-3 and V is TRBV29-1, with 7 bases lining up with TRBD1. Per the germline V gene, CDR1 is SQVTM and CDR2 is ANQGSEA. The junction had 16 bases not matched to a gene; V was cut back by 2 bases and J by 2 bases. This CDR3 comprises 18 residues. The CDR3 nucleotides are TGCAGCGTTGAAAAAAGATCGGCGGACAGGTCGACCACAGATACGCAGTATTTT. This codes for CSVEKRSADRSTTDTQYF.

V gene TRBV6-1 combines with J gene TRBJ2-6; possible D gene TRBD1, 6 bases. V was cut by 7 bases and J by 2 bases, with 21 bases left in between. This CDR3 spans 18 amino acids. Germline CDR1 reads MNHNS; CDR2 reads SASEGT. The CDR3 bases are TGTGCCAGCACGACGATCCGGGACAAATACGCTGGGGCCAACGTCCTGACTTTC. Its protein product is CASTTIRDKYAGANVLTF.

This sequence joins TRBV20-1 and TRBJ2-3; TRBD2 agrees at 9 bases. This CDR3 has 17 residues. Germline CDR1 and CDR2: DFQATT and SNEGSKA (reference sequence). The ends lost 3 bases at V and 0 bases at J; junction bases unmatched: 10. CDR3 region: CSASSMASGASTDTQYF. The DNA for the CDR3 is TGCAGTGCTAGCAGTATGGCTAGCGGGGCTAGCACAGATACGCAGTATTTT.

This clonotype was observed a handful of times. The V gene is TRBV20-1, the J gene TRBJ2-1, with 7 bases matching TRBD2. Germline trimming cut 3 bases from V and 4 bases from J; bases unmatched to any gene: 15. This CDR3 comprises 17 residues. Germline CDR1 and CDR2: DFQATT and SNEGSKA (reference sequence). Written as DNA, the CDR3 is TGCAGTGCTAGTTTGTTAATCGGGGGGTCCCAGTACAATGAGCAGTTCTTC. It codes for CSASLLIGGSQYNEQFF.

The chain has TRBV20-1 and TRBJ2-3; TRBD1 is a possible D gene (5 bases). The CDR3 is 15 amino acids. Germline V gene data show CDR1 as DFQATT and CDR2 as SNEGSKA (reference sequence). V was clipped by 0 bases and J by 5 bases, with 15 bases between them. CDR3 sequence: CSARDGAVPEDTQYF. DNA for the CDR3: TGCAGTGCTAGAGATGGGGCAGTTCCTGAAGATACGCAGTATTTT.

The V and J genes are TRBV29-1 and TRBJ2-7; TRBD2 matches 7 bases. V gave up 6 bases and J gave up 2 bases; unmatched junction bases: 7. CDR1 is SQVTM and CDR2 is ANQGSEA in the germline V gene. This CDR3 comprises 13 residues. The CDR3 nucleotides are TGCAGCGTCTTAAGCGGGACGACCTACGAGCAGTACTTC. Its protein product is CSVLSGTTYEQYF.

The chain recombines TRBV7-8 with TRBJ2-5; D uncertain. CDR1 and CDR2 from the germline V gene are SGHVS and FQNEAQ. The CDR3 runs to 11 residues. V lost 11 bases and J 3 bases, leaving 10 bases between the germline ends. Written as DNA, the CDR3 is TGTGCCTTTTACGTGAAAGAGACCCAGTACTTC. It translates to CAFYVKETQYF.

This clonotype was recorded at least ten times. The rearrangement joins TRBV12-3 or TRBV12-4 to TRBJ2-1, with 7 bases lining up with TRBD2. CDR3 length: 16 residues. V dropped 2 bases and J dropped 7; count of bases not matched to a gene: 11. CDR3 DNA: TGTGCCAGCAGTTTATCGCGGGGGACGAGGTCGAATGAGCAGTTCTTC. As protein: CASSLSRGTRSNEQFF.

This clonotype has just a few counts. The CDR3 sequence is CASSLGGAHNEQFF. The CDR3 coding sequence is TGTGCCAGCAGCTTAGGCGGGGCCCACAATGAGCAGTTCTTC. The chain joins TRBV7-6 to TRBJ2-1; possible D gene TRBD2, 6 bases. Trimming took off 1 base at V and 5 bases at J, with 9 bases between the two ends. Germline CDR1 reads SGHVS; CDR2 reads FNYEAQ. The CDR3 totals 14 residues.

The V gene is TRBV6-1, the J gene TRBJ2-2; no clear D. The V end lost 6 bases, the J end lost 6 bases, and 11 bases lay between the germline ends. The length of the CDR3 is 13 residues. The germline V gene has CDR1 MNHNS and CDR2 SASEGT. CDR3 residues: CASRTGSSGELFF. The CDR3 nucleotides are TGTGCCAGCAGAACCGGCAGCTCCGGGGAGCTGTTTTTT.

This clonotype appeared a few times. V gene TRBV6-2 or TRBV6-3 combines with J gene TRBJ2-1; tentative D call: TRBD1 (5 bases). The V end lost 6 bases, the J end lost 9 bases, and 9 bases lay between the germline ends. This CDR3 has 11 residues. Germline CDR1 MNHEY, CDR2 SVGEGT. The DNA for the CDR3 is TGTGCCAGCAGCCACAGGCTTGAGCAGTTCTTC. Translated: CASSHRLEQFF.

This clonotype showed up just a few times. CDR3 DNA: TGTGCCAGCAGCGTAAGCGGGGAATCCTACAATGAGCAGTTCTTC. As protein: CASSVSGESYNEQFF. The chain couples TRBV9 to TRBJ2-1, with 7 bases matching TRBD2. This CDR3 region has 15 residues. After removal of 1 base from V and 1 base from J, the junction contained 2 bases not matched to a gene. Germline V lookup: CDR1 SGDLS, CDR2 YYNGEE.

V gene TRBV19 combines with J gene TRBJ2-3; a weak D match, TRBD2 (5 bases). Trimming stripped 5 bases from V and 0 bases from J, with 12 bases between. This CDR3 has 15 amino acids. CDR1 is LNHDA, CDR2 SQIVND, per germline (reference sequence). CDR3 region: CASSVGRTSTDTQYF. In nucleotides, the CDR3 is TGTGCCAGTAGTGTCGGGCGGACTAGCACAGATACGCAGTATTTT.

The V and J genes are TRBV10-3 and TRBJ2-1; perhaps D is TRBD1 or TRBD2 (7 bases each). The V end was cut by 7 bases, the J end by 1 base, with 11 bases between. Germline values: CDR1 ENHRY, CDR2 SYGVKD. The CDR3 sequence is 14 residues long. The CDR3 DNA sequence: TGTGCCATCAACCAGGGGGGGTCCTACAATGAGCAGTTCTTC. This codes for CAINQGGSYNEQFF.